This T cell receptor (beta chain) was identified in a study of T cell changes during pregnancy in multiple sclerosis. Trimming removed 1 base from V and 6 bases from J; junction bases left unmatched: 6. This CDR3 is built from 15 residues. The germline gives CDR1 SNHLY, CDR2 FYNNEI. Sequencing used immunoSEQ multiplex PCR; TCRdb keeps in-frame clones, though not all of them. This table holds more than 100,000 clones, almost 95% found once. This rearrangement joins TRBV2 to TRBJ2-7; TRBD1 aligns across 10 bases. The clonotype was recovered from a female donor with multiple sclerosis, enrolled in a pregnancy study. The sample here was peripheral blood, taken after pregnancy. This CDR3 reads CASSEGTGQGSEQYF. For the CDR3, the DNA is TGTGCCAGCAGTGAAGGTACGGGACAGGGGAGCGAGCAGTACTTC.